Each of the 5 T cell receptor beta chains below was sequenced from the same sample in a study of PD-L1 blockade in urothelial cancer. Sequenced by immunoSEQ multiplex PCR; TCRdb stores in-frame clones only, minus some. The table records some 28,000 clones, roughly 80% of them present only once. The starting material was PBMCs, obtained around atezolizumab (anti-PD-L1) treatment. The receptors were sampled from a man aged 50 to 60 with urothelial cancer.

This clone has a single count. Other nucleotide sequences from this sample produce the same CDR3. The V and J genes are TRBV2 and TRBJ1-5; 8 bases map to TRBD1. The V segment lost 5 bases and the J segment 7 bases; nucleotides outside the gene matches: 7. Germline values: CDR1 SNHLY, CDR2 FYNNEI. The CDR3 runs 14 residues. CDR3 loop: CASSSRQGAQPQHF. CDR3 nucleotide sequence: TGTGCCAGCAGTTCACGGCAGGGGGCCCAGCCCCAGCATTTT. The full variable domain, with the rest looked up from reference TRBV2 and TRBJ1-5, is EPEVTQTPSHQVTQMGQEVILRCVPISNHLYFYWYRQILGQKVEFLVSFYNNEISEKSEIFDDQFSVERPDGSNFTLKIRSTKLEDSAMYFCASSSRQGAQPQHFGDGTRLSIL.

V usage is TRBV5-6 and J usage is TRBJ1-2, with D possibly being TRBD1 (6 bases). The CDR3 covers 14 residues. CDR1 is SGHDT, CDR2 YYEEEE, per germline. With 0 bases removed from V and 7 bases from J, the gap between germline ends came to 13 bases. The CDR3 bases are TGTGCCAGCAGCTTGGGTTCAGGGGCAGGTGGCTACACCTTC. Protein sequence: CASSLGSGAGGYTF. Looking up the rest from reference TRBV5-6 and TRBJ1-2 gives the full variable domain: DAGVTQSPTHLIKTRGQQVTLRCSPKSGHDTVSWYQQALGQGPQFIFQYYEEEERQRGNFPDRFSGHQFPNYSSELNVNALLLGDSALYLCASSLGSGAGGYTFGSGTRLTVV.

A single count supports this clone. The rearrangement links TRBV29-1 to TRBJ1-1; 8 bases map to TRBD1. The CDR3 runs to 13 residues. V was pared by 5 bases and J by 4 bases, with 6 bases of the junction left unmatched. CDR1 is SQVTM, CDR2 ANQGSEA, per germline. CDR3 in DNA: TGCAGCGTTCGTACAGGGGGGACCACTGAAGCTTTCTTT. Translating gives CSVRTGGTTEAFF.

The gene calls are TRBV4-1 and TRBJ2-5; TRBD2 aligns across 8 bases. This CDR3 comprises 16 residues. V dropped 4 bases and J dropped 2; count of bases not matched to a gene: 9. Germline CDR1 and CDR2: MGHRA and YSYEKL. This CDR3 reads CASSRSTSGLQETQYF. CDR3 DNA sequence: TGCGCCAGCAGCCGTTCTACTAGCGGATTACAAGAGACCCAGTACTTC.

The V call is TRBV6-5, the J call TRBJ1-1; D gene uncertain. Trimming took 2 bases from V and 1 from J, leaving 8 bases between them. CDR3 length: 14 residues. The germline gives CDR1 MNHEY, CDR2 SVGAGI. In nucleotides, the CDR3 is TGTGCCAGCAGTTACGATCGGGGGAACACTGAAGCTTTCTTT. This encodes CASSYDRGNTEAFF.